This T cell receptor beta chain is from a study of beta chain features in type 1 diabetes. CDR1 is SGHTA, CDR2 FQGNSA, per germline. Trimming took off 0 bases at V and 8 bases at J, with 16 bases between the two ends. CDR3 length equals 15 residues. Since all of the isolated RNA was reverse transcribed, expressed TCRB transcripts were what got sequenced. TCRdb's copy holds only in-frame clones and misses some; the assay was immunoSEQ multiplex PCR. The table includes over 500,000 clones, around 16% detected once. Study-wide findings and caveats: The study found moderately but significantly shorter TCRB CDR3s in all four CD4+ subsets of Type 1 diabetes patients.

This clone was observed a few times. Its antigen is unidentified. Sequenced sample: naive CD4+ T cells from blood. This sequence was found in a man younger than 35 in good health. This chain links TRBV7-2 with TRBJ1-2; D may be TRBD1 (6 bases). The CDR3, as DNA: TGTGCCAGCAGCTTAGCCCCGACAGGAGTGGGGGGCTACACCTTC. Translated: CASSLAPTGVGGYTF.